This T cell receptor (beta chain) was obtained from a study of T cell responses to AZD1222 COVID-19 vaccine. The study's findings and limits: Donors, mostly white British, included more females; clonal diversity was possibly underestimated. At 160-218 and 743-854, vaccine-associated CD4 TCRs were dominant, and they spanned spike. Nearly half of spike-specific TCRs reportedly go after variant regions that carry no mutations.

Produced via immunoSEQ multiplex PCR; TCRdb's table is partial and in-frame only. The sample has about 120,000 clones, 87% seen once. This clone was picked up a small number of times. The antigen is undetermined. V shed 5 bases and J shed 4 bases, with 13 bases lying between them. The CDR3 extends over 14 amino acids. CDR1 is SGHAT, CDR2 FQNNGV, per germline. The chain combines TRBV11-2 with TRBJ2-3; tentatively, D is TRBD1 (6 bases). The TCR sequence derives from an adult who received the AZD1222 COVID-19 vaccine. Source: peripheral blood, taken 28 days after the second AZD1222 dose. CDR3 protein: CASSANREPDTQYF. DNA for the CDR3: TGTGCCAGCAGCGCTAACAGGGAGCCAGATACGCAGTATTTT.